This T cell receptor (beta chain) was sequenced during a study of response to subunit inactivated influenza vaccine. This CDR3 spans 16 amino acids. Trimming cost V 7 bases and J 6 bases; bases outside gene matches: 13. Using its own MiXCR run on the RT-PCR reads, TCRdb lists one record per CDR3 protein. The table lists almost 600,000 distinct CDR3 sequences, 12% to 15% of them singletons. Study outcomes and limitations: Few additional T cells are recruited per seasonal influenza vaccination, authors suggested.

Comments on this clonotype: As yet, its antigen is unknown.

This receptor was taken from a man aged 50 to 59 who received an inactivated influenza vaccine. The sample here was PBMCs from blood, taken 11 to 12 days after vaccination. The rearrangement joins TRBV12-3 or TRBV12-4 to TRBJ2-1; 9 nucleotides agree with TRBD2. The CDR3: CASTISPAGGSNEQFF. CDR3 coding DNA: TGTGCCAGCACCATTTCCCCAGCGGGAGGTTCCAATGAGCAGTTCTTC.